The T cell receptor beta chain under discussion was sequenced for a study of T cell responses to AZD1222 COVID-19 vaccine. Study-level findings and limits: Dominant at 160-218 and 743-854, vaccine-associated CD4 TCRs also spanned spike. White British donors predominated, females outnumbered males, and clonal diversity was possibly underestimated. Samples come after the peak T cell response, not at day 14. Increased Spike-specific TCR breadth and depth were observed after two AZD1222 doses.

A remark on this clone: Its specificity is not known.

In germline, CDR1 is MNHEY, CDR2 SVGAGI. J lost 0 bases, V lost 5 bases, and 3 bases had no gene match. The CDR3 spans 14 residues. Some clones are missing from TCRdb's copy, which holds only in-frame ones; the method was immunoSEQ multiplex PCR. The sample shows approximately 150,000 clones, 92% of them seen only once. V and J are TRBV6-5 and TRBJ1-1; 7 bases map to TRBD1. The input for sequencing was peripheral blood, taken 28 days after the second AZD1222 dose. This clonotype was obtained from an adult who received the AZD1222 COVID-19 vaccine. CDR3 DNA: TGTGCCAGCAGTAACAGGGGCCTGAACACTGAAGCTTTCTTT. Its translation: CASSNRGLNTEAFF.